These 10 T cell receptor beta chains came from one sample sequenced in a study of CD8+CD57+ T cells in acquired aplastic anemia. TCR beta VDJ and CDR3 were profiled, and genomic DNA was the template. TCRdb recomputed calls from the reads with MiXCR, one row per CDR3 protein. The sample includes roughly 180,000 distinct CDR3 sequences, around half of them seen just once. The specimen was sorted CD4+, CD8+, or CD8+CD57+ T cells (not recorded which) from PBMCs. The receptor set was obtained from a human donor in good health.

This clonotype has a count of ten or more. The rearrangement uses TRBV19 and TRBJ2-1, with 13 bases fitting TRBD2. The junction had 8 bases not matched to a gene; V was cut back by 8 bases and J by 4 bases. Germline V CDR1 and CDR2: LNHDA, SQIVND (reference sequence). The CDR3 has 16 amino acids. Here the CDR3 DNA reads TGTGCCAGTGACACCCCGGGACTAGCGGGGTACAATGAGCAGTTCTTC. Translated: CASDTPGLAGYNEQFF.

This clonotype was seen only a few times. This chain joins TRBV20-1 and TRBJ1-4; TRBD1 aligns across 7 bases. CDR1 and CDR2 from the germline V gene are DFQATT and SNEGSKA (reference sequence). After removal of 4 bases from V and 4 bases from J, the junction contained 3 bases not matched to a gene. The CDR3 spans 13 residues. This chain's CDR3 is CSATRDSNEKLFF. The CDR3 region has the DNA TGCAGTGCTACCCGGGACAGTAATGAAAAACTGTTTTTT.

Many counts were recorded for this clonotype. The chain couples TRBV2 to TRBJ2-7; a weak D match, TRBD1 (6 bases). The CDR3 length is 15 residues. Germline V gene sequence: CDR1 SNHLY, CDR2 FYNNEI. V was cut by 6 bases and J by 2 bases, with 17 bases left in between. Here the CDR3 reads CASSYKAGVTYEQYF. In nucleotides, the CDR3 is TGTGCCAGCAGCTACAAGGCAGGGGTGACCTACGAGCAGTACTTC.

This clonotype came up a few times. The rearrangement uses TRBV18 and TRBJ1-2; D is ambiguous. CDR1 is KGHSH and CDR2 is LQKENI in the germline V gene. This CDR3 is built from 14 residues. Trimming shortened V by 3 bases and J by 2 bases, and 10 bases separated the two germline ends. The CDR3 nucleotides read TGTGCCAGCTCACCTATCGAGGCAAACTATGGCTACACCTTC. It yields the protein CASSPIEANYGYTF.

This clonotype was found many times. This chain links TRBV24-1 with TRBJ2-1; 7 bases are a match to TRBD2. The V gene's germline CDR1 is KGHDR and CDR2 SFDVKD. The CDR3 contains 15 residues. The V segment lost 5 bases and the J segment 4 bases; nucleotides outside the gene matches: 7. In nucleotides, the CDR3 is TGTGCCACCAGTGTGGCGGGAGCTCAATACAATGAGCAGTTCTTC. Amino acids: CATSVAGAQYNEQFF.

The V call is TRBV5-1, the J call TRBJ2-2, with D perhaps TRBD1 or TRBD2 (5 bases each). Germline V gene sequence: CDR1 SGHRS, CDR2 YFSETQ. Deletions cut 6 bases from V and 4 bases from J, with 25 bases between. The CDR3 covers 18 residues. CDR3: CASKLRSGTLTVTGELFF. Written as DNA, the CDR3 is TGCGCCAGCAAGCTCCGCTCAGGGACCTTGACCGTCACCGGGGAGCTGTTTTTT.

The J gene is TRBJ1-1, the V gene TRBV29-1; D is undetermined. Germline loops: CDR1 SQVTM, CDR2 ANQGSEA. Between the trimmed V and J ends, which lost 6 bases and 6 bases, there was a span of 11 bases. This CDR3 has 11 residues. The CDR3 bases are TGCAGCGTGCGGAGGACCGCTGAAGCTTTCTTT. It yields the protein CSVRRTAEAFF. Using reference TRBV29-1 and TRBJ1-1 for the parts outside the CDR3, the full variable domain is SAVISQKPSRDICQRGTSLTIQCQVDSQVTMMFWYRQQPGQSLTLIATANQGSEATYESGFVIDKFPISRPNLTFSTLTVSNMSPEDSSIYLCSVRRTAEAFFGQGTRLTVV.

The gene calls are TRBV19 and TRBJ2-2, with D hard to call. Trimming removed 8 bases from V and 4 bases from J, with 14 bases in between. CDR1 LNHDA and CDR2 SQIVND come from the germline V gene (reference sequence). This CDR3 has 14 amino acids. The CDR3 region has the DNA TGTGCCAGTGCACACAGAACGGGCACCGGGGAGCTGTTTTTT. It encodes CASAHRTGTGELFF.

Points on this clonotype: No conserved phenylalanine or tryptophan ends this CDR3, so it is likely a read error. The chain combines TRBV19 with TRBJ1-6, with no clear D. Germline lookup yields CDR1 LNHDA and CDR2 SQIVND (reference sequence). This CDR3 comprises 12 residues. Trimming shortened V by 5 bases and J by 14 bases, and 13 bases separated the two germline ends. CDR3 in amino acids: CASSSYLGSLHS. The CDR3 DNA reads as TGTGCCAGTAGTTCCTATTTAGGATCCCTCCACTCT.

This sequence joins TRBV19 and TRBJ1-3, with 7 bases matching TRBD1. The length of the CDR3 is 15 residues. The trim removed 8 bases at V and 3 bases at J, leaving 10 bases unmatched. CDR1 is LNHDA and CDR2 is SQIVND in the germline V gene (reference sequence). CDR3 region: CASHVATGVGNTIYF. In DNA form, the CDR3 reads TGTGCCAGTCATGTGGCTACAGGGGTTGGAAACACCATATATTTT.